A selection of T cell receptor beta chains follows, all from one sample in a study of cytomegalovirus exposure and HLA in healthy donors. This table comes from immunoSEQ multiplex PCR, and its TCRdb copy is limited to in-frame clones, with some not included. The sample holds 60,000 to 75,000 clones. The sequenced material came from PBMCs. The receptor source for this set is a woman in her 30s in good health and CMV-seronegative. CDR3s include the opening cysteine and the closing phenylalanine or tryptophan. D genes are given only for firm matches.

CDR3 DNA: TGCGCCAGCAGCTTGGGGACAGATGGCTACACCTTC
CDR3 protein: CASSLGTDGYTF
CDR3 length: 12
J gene: TRBJ1-2
D gene: -
V gene: TRBV5-1

CDR3 DNA: TGTGCCAGCAGCCCCCGGACAGGGAAGAATCAAAAACTGTTTTTT
CDR3 protein: CASSPRTGKNQKLFF
CDR3 length: 15
J gene: TRBJ1-4
D gene: TRBD1
V gene: TRBV7-2

CDR3 DNA: TGTGCCAGCACCGGGACTAGCGTCTCCTACGAGCAGTACTTC
CDR3 protein: CASTGTSVSYEQYF
CDR3 length: 14
J gene: TRBJ2-7
D gene: TRBD2
V gene: TRBV28

CDR3 DNA: TGTGCCAGCAGCTTAGCGGGGGAGGTCTACACCTACGAGCAGTACTTC
CDR3 protein: CASSLAGEVYTYEQYF
CDR3 length: 16
J gene: TRBJ2-7
D gene: -
V gene: TRBV7-9

CDR3 DNA: TGTGCCAGCAGTCCTACTGTGACTATCAAAAACATTCAGTACTTC
CDR3 protein: CASSPTVTIKNIQYF
CDR3 length: 15
J gene: TRBJ2-4
D gene: -
V gene: TRBV27

CDR3 DNA: TGTGCCAGCAGTTCGGGGCAGGGGGCAAATCAGCCCCAGCATTTT
CDR3 protein: CASSSGQGANQPQHF
CDR3 length: 15
J gene: TRBJ1-5
D gene: TRBD1
V gene: TRBV6-5

CDR3 DNA: TGTGCCAGCAGCCTCGGACAGGGAATAGTAGGAGGCTACACCTTC
CDR3 protein: CASSLGQGIVGGYTF
CDR3 length: 15
J gene: TRBJ1-2
D gene: TRBD1
V gene: TRBV13

CDR3 DNA: TGTGCCACCCGACAGGGTAGCTCCTACAATGAGCAGTTCTTC
CDR3 protein: CATRQGSSYNEQFF
CDR3 length: 14
J gene: TRBJ2-1
D gene: TRBD1
V gene: TRBV10-3

CDR3 DNA: TGTGCCAGCAGCGTAGTCGAAGAGACCCAGTACTTC
CDR3 protein: CASSVVEETQYF
CDR3 length: 12
J gene: TRBJ2-5
D gene: -
V gene: TRBV9

CDR3 DNA: TGCGCCAGCAGCTTAACCCCTTCGGGTTCCTACGAGCAGTACTTC
CDR3 protein: CASSLTPSGSYEQYF
CDR3 length: 15
J gene: TRBJ2-7
D gene: -
V gene: TRBV5-1

CDR3 DNA: TGTGCCAGCAGCTTCCGGGACAGGGACTACGAGCAGTACTTC
CDR3 protein: CASSFRDRDYEQYF
CDR3 length: 14
J gene: TRBJ2-7
D gene: TRBD1
V gene: TRBV4-2

CDR3 DNA: TGCGCCAGCAGCCAAGATATATCGATAGCCTATGGCTACACCTTC
CDR3 protein: CASSQDISIAYGYTF
CDR3 length: 15
J gene: TRBJ1-2
D gene: -
V gene: TRBV4-1

CDR3 DNA: TGTGCCAGCAGCTTAGAGCTAGCGGGGGGCAATGAGCAGTTCTTC
CDR3 protein: CASSLELAGGNEQFF
CDR3 length: 15
J gene: TRBJ2-1
D gene: TRBD2
V gene: TRBV7-2

CDR3 DNA: TGTGCCAGCTCACCTATCGGGGGACGTGAAGCTTTCTTT
CDR3 protein: CASSPIGGREAFF
CDR3 length: 13
J gene: TRBJ1-1
D gene: -
V gene: TRBV18

CDR3 DNA: TGTGCCAGCAGCTTAGGCAGGGGAGAGACCCAGTACTTC
CDR3 protein: CASSLGRGETQYF
CDR3 length: 13
J gene: TRBJ2-5
D gene: -
V gene: TRBV7-9

CDR3 DNA: TGTGCCAGCAGTGAAGGTGGGGCGAATGAGCAGTTCTTC
CDR3 protein: CASSEGGANEQFF
CDR3 length: 13
J gene: TRBJ2-1
D gene: -
V gene: TRBV6-4

CDR3 DNA: TGTGCCAGCAGTTTCTGGACAGGGGGCACAGATACGCAGTATTTT
CDR3 protein: CASSFWTGGTDTQYF
CDR3 length: 15
J gene: TRBJ2-3
D gene: TRBD1
V gene: TRBV28

CDR3 DNA: TGTGCCAGCAGCGTAGCGGGGGGTAAGCAGTACTTC
CDR3 protein: CASSVAGGKQYF
CDR3 length: 12
J gene: TRBJ2-7
D gene: TRBD2
V gene: TRBV9

CDR3 DNA: TGCAGCGCAAGCATACCCGGGGTCTACGAGCAGTACTTC
CDR3 protein: CSASIPGVYEQYF
CDR3 length: 13
J gene: TRBJ2-7
D gene: -
V gene: TRBV29-1

CDR3 DNA: TGTGCCAGTAGTATAGAGGGACAGCACTCCTACGAGCAGTACTTC
CDR3 protein: CASSIEGQHSYEQYF
CDR3 length: 15
J gene: TRBJ2-7
D gene: TRBD1
V gene: TRBV19

CDR3 DNA: TGTGCCAGCAGCTTTATTCGGGGCACCGGGGAGCTGTTTTTT
CDR3 protein: CASSFIRGTGELFF
CDR3 length: 14
J gene: TRBJ2-2
D gene: -
V gene: TRBV7-3

CDR3 DNA: TGCGCCAGCAGCCAAGAACCCGGTTCCGGCTACACCTTC
CDR3 protein: CASSQEPGSGYTF
CDR3 length: 13
J gene: TRBJ1-2
D gene: -
V gene: TRBV4-3

CDR3 DNA: TGTGCCAGCAGCCAGGGCTGGAATTCACCCCTCCACTTT
CDR3 protein: CASSQGWNSPLHF
CDR3 length: 13
J gene: TRBJ1-6
D gene: -
V gene: TRBV14

CDR3 DNA: TGCGCCAGCAGCGACATCGGAACTGAAGCTTTCTTT
CDR3 protein: CASSDIGTEAFF
CDR3 length: 12
J gene: TRBJ1-1
D gene: -
V gene: TRBV5-1

CDR3 DNA: TGCGCCAGCAGCTTGGCCGGGACACAGCATCAGCCCCAGCATTTT
CDR3 protein: CASSLAGTQHQPQHF
CDR3 length: 15
J gene: TRBJ1-5
D gene: -
V gene: TRBV5-1

CDR3 DNA: TGCGCCAGCAGCGGACTCGGACAGGCCCCAATGAACACTGAAGCTTTCTTT
CDR3 protein: CASSGLGQAPMNTEAFF
CDR3 length: 17
J gene: TRBJ1-1
D gene: TRBD1
V gene: TRBV5-1

CDR3 DNA: TGTGCCAGCAGGCCTTCCCGAGGGCCCTCCTACGAGCAGTACTTC
CDR3 protein: CASRPSRGPSYEQYF
CDR3 length: 15
J gene: TRBJ2-7
D gene: -
V gene: TRBV7-9

CDR3 DNA: TGTGCCAGCTCACCGACTGAGGGACAGCCCCAGCATTTT
CDR3 protein: CASSPTEGQPQHF
CDR3 length: 13
J gene: TRBJ1-5
D gene: -
V gene: TRBV18

CDR3 DNA: TGCAGCGTTGAAGATCCGGACAGGGAATTAAACGAGCAGTACTTC
CDR3 protein: CSVEDPDRELNEQYF
CDR3 length: 15
J gene: TRBJ2-7
D gene: TRBD1
V gene: TRBV29-1

CDR3 DNA: TGCAGCGTTGAGAGGACAGGGAGTGGCTATGGCTACACCTTC
CDR3 protein: CSVERTGSGYGYTF
CDR3 length: 14
J gene: TRBJ1-2
D gene: TRBD1
V gene: TRBV29-1

CDR3 DNA: TGTGCCAGTAGTACTCTCCGGGACACATACTCTGGGGCCAACGTCCTGACTTTC
CDR3 protein: CASSTLRDTYSGANVLTF
CDR3 length: 18
J gene: TRBJ2-6
D gene: -
V gene: TRBV19

CDR3 DNA: TGCGCCAGCAGCTTGGGGACAGGGGGCAATCAGCCCCAGCATTTT
CDR3 protein: CASSLGTGGNQPQHF
CDR3 length: 15
J gene: TRBJ1-5
D gene: TRBD1
V gene: TRBV5-1

CDR3 DNA: TGTGCCAGCAGTTTAACAGGGGCCTTATACGAGCAGTACTTC
CDR3 protein: CASSLTGALYEQYF
CDR3 length: 14
J gene: TRBJ2-7
D gene: TRBD1
V gene: TRBV28

CDR3 DNA: TGTGCCAGCAGCCCGGGACAGTCACCCAATGAGCAGTTCTTC
CDR3 protein: CASSPGQSPNEQFF
CDR3 length: 14
J gene: TRBJ2-1
D gene: TRBD1
V gene: TRBV5-6

CDR3 DNA: TGTGCCAGCTCACCAGACGGGACACCGGGGGAAAAACTGTTTTTT
CDR3 protein: CASSPDGTPGEKLFF
CDR3 length: 15
J gene: TRBJ1-4
D gene: -
V gene: TRBV18

CDR3 DNA: TGTGCCAGCAACTCGGGACAGCCCTACGAGCAGTACTTC
CDR3 protein: CASNSGQPYEQYF
CDR3 length: 13
J gene: TRBJ2-7
D gene: TRBD1
V gene: TRBV6-6

CDR3 DNA: TGTGCCTGGGGGGGGACAGGAAACTCCTACGAGCAGTACTTC
CDR3 protein: CAWGGTGNSYEQYF
CDR3 length: 14
J gene: TRBJ2-7
D gene: TRBD1
V gene: TRBV30